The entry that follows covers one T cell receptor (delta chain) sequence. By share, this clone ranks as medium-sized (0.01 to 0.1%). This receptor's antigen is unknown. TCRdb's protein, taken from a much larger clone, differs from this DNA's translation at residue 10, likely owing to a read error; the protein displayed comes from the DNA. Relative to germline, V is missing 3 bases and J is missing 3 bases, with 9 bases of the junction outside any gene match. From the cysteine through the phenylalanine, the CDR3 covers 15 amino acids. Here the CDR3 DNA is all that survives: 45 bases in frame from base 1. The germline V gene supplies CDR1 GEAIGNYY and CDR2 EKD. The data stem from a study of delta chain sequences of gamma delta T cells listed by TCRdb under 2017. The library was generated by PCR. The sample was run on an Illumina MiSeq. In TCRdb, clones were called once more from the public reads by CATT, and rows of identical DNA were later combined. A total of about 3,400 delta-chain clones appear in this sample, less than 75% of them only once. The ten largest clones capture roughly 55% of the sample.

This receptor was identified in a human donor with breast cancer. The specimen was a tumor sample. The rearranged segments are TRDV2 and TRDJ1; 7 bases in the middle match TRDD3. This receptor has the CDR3 CACDPVGEDADKLIF. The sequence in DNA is TGTGCCTGTGACCCAGTGGGGGAGGACGCCGATAAACTCATCTTT.